This passage covers 12 T cell receptor beta chains from one sample sequenced in a study of T cell repertoires in cytomegalovirus infection. TCRdb fed the reads into MiXCR, producing one record per CDR3 protein. Of around 450,000 distinct CDR3 sequences listed, under 40% were seen once; the top ten hold roughly 15%. The sample was PBMCs. These receptors originate from a human donor in good health (CMV status not recorded). Some clones in this sample may be carry-over from other donors' samples.

This clonotype showed up just a few times. The chain carries TRBV2 and TRBJ1-4, with D uncertain. Trimming left V 6 bases short and J 8 bases short, with 22 bases between. The CDR3 has 16 amino acids. Germline V gene data show CDR1 as SNHLY and CDR2 as FYNNEI. CDR3 bases: TGTGCCAGCAGAGACGGAGCATGGGGTAGTCTAGAAAAACTGTTTTTT. Its protein is CASRDGAWGSLEKLFF.

To note about this clonotype: Germline is not matched at one junction end, which may reflect a read error. V is TRBV27 and J is TRBJ2-3; no clear D. CDR1 and CDR2 from the germline V gene are MNHEY and SMNVEV (reference sequence). CDR3 length: 13 residues. CDR3 coding DNA: TGTGCCACCCAGCCATTATGGTCAGATACGCATCATTTT. It yields the protein CATQPLWSDTHHF.

Regarding this clonotype: The junction shows a germline mismatch at one end, possibly a read error. The chain combines TRBV19 with TRBJ2-1, with unresolved D. The CDR3 consists of 17 residues. Germline CDR1 and CDR2: LNHDA and SQIVND (reference sequence). In nucleotides, the CDR3 is TGTGCCAGTAGTATAGATCATAAGAATATTGCTTACAATGAGCAGTTATTC. It is translated as CASSIDHKNIAYNEQLF. Looking up the rest from reference TRBV19 and TRBJ2-1 gives the full variable domain: DGGITQSPKYLFRKEGQNVTLSCEQNLNHDAMYWYRQDPGQGLRLIYYSQIVNDFQKGDIAEGYSVSREKKESFPLTVTSAQKNPTAFYLCASSIDHKNIAYNEQLFGPGTRLTVL.

The sample holds many counts of this clonotype. This chain uses TRBV11-2 with TRBJ2-5, with D uncertain. The CDR3 is made up of 12 amino acids. CDR1 is SGHAT, CDR2 FQNNGV, per germline. The germline V and J ends were trimmed by 0 bases and 5 bases, with 4 bases remaining between them. CDR3 nucleotide sequence: TGTGCCAGCAGCTTAGACCGCGAGACCCAGTACTTC. Residues: CASSLDRETQYF. The full variable domain, rest sourced from reference TRBV11-2 and TRBJ2-5, is EAGVAQSPRYKIIEKRQSVAFWCNPISGHATLYWYQQILGQGPKLLIQFQNNGVVDDSQLPKDRFSAERLKGVDSTLKIQPAKLEDSAVYLCASSLDRETQYFGPGTRLLVL.

V and J are TRBV18 and TRBJ1-1; tentatively, D is TRBD1 (5 bases). The CDR3 contains 15 residues. V dropped 1 base and J dropped 2 bases, with 11 bases sitting between them. Germline lookup yields CDR1 KGHSH and CDR2 LQKENI. CDR3 sequence reads: CASSPQGRTNTEAFF. CDR3 coding DNA: TGTGCCAGCTCACCACAGGGACGGACAAACACTGAAGCTTTCTTT.

At least ten counts were recorded for this clonotype. The gene calls are TRBV7-2 and TRBJ2-2; D might be TRBD2 (7 bases). The CDR3 length is 17 residues. CDR1 SGHTA and CDR2 FQGNSA come from the germline V gene. V was clipped by 0 bases and J by 5 bases, with 16 bases between them. The CDR3 spells CASSLARGSGGTGELFF. DNA for the CDR3: TGTGCCAGCAGCTTAGCGAGGGGGTCGGGGGGAACCGGGGAGCTGTTTTTT.

The CDR3 protein is CASSYGTAVNTEAFF. The CDR3 nucleotides read TGTGCCAGCAGTTACGGGACAGCAGTGAACACTGAAGCTTTCTTT. V gene TRBV6-1 combines with J gene TRBJ1-1, with 7 bases lining up with TRBD1. The germline gives CDR1 MNHNS, CDR2 SASEGT. The J segment lost 0 bases and the V segment lost 5 bases, leaving 6 bases of the junction unmatched. The CDR3 totals 15 residues.

V is TRBV2 and J is TRBJ1-3, with D uncertain. V was pared by 4 bases and J by 1 base, with 11 bases between. The CDR3 sequence is 15 residues long. The germline gives CDR1 SNHLY, CDR2 FYNNEI. This CDR3 is CASSGTRSSGNTIYF. Here the CDR3 DNA reads TGTGCCAGCAGTGGGACTCGGAGTTCTGGAAACACCATATATTTT.

There are many counts of this clonotype. The chain couples TRBV6-6 to TRBJ2-5; D might be TRBD2 (6 bases). The CDR3 has 16 residues. V was cut by 0 bases and J by 2 bases, with 13 bases left in between. Germline loops: CDR1 MNHNY, CDR2 SVGAGI (reference sequence). DNA of the CDR3: TGTGCCAGCAGTTACTCTCGCGGGGACCTACAAGAGACCCAGTACTTC. Protein: CASSYSRGDLQETQYF.

V is TRBV7-2 and J is TRBJ2-1; no firm D call. Looked up from germline, CDR1 is SGHTA and CDR2 is FQGNSA. V lost 0 bases and J lost 0, with 21 bases in between. The CDR3 runs 20 residues. CDR3 DNA: TGTGCCAGCAGCTTAGCTCGGAGAAGCGTGTTGCGACCCTCCTACAATGAGCAGTTCTTC. It specifies CASSLARRSVLRPSYNEQFF. Variable domain in full (rest from reference TRBV7-2 and TRBJ2-1): GAGVSQSPSNKVTEKGKDVELRCDPISGHTALYWYRQSLGQGLEFLIYFQGNSAPDKSGLPSDRFSAERTGGSVSTLTIQRTQQEDSAVYLCASSLARRSVLRPSYNEQFFGPGTRLTVL.

This clonotype showed up many times. The chain links TRBV4-1 to TRBJ2-7, with D perhaps TRBD1 or TRBD2 (6 bases each). Germline assignment: CDR1 MGHRA and CDR2 YSYEKL. The ends were cut back, 0 bases at V and 5 bases at J, with 8 bases in the middle. This CDR3 is built from 13 residues. The CDR3 coding sequence is TGCGCCAGCAGCCAAGATGGGGGGCACGAGCAGTACTTC. Translating it yields CASSQDGGHEQYF.

The V gene is TRBV20-1, the J gene TRBJ1-2; D is undetermined. V lost 0 bases, J lost 0 bases, and 11 bases lay in between. Germline assignment: CDR1 DFQATT and CDR2 SNEGSKA (reference sequence). The CDR3 covers 15 residues. CDR3 DNA: TGCAGTGCTAGAGATGACACGAGCTCTAACTATGGCTACACCTTC. Translating gives CSARDDTSSNYGYTF.